Reported below is one T cell receptor beta chain. This clonotype was seen repeatedly, ten times or more. Its target antigen remains unknown. One base away there is no much larger clone; base qualities are not given. Preparation of the library involved PCR. The instrument was a HiSeq X Ten. TCRdb passed the public sequencing reads through fastp at Q25 and MiXCR, retaining productive beta sequences. Rows are unified per CDR3 protein, each entry keeping the most common DNA and genes. This sample lists roughly 25,000 distinct CDR3 sequences; over 40% were detected once. 20% to 25% of the sample lies in the top ten. This sample is drawn from a study of CD4 and CD8 cells across lung adenocarcinoma regions (dated by TCRdb to the late 2010s). About the investigation overall: The study examined intratumor heterogeneity of the T cell receptor repertoire by comparing tumor centers with tumor margins.

V and J are trimmed by 7 bases and 6 bases, and the gene matches miss 12 bases of the junction. CDR3 length: 15 amino acids, cysteine to phenylalanine. The retained sequence is limited to the CDR3, 45 bases, with the frame set at the first base. The donors were patients who had localized lung adenocarcinoma, which is a subtype of non-small cell lung cancer. The centers of localized lung adenocarcinomas were where the samples came from. For TCR repertoire analysis, CD4+ T cells taken from tumor tissue were profiled apart from CD8+ T cells. The TCR was taken from a male donor with lung adenocarcinoma. The CD4 and CD8 labels of this study may be unreliable. The rearranged segments are TRBV12-3 or TRBV12-4 and TRBJ1-3, with 7 bases in between that match TRBD1. The sample taken for sequencing was CD4+ T cells from the center of a lung tumor. The intended sense of this specimen's cell subset or site label: tumor center region. The sequenced DNA: TGTGCCAGCACCCAACAGGGGAACGCTGAAAACACCATATATTTT. This gives the protein CASTQQGNAENTIYF.